This T cell receptor (beta chain) is drawn from a study of cytomegalovirus exposure and HLA in healthy donors. PCR used 60 Vbeta primers and 13 Jbeta primers. Sequenced by immunoSEQ multiplex PCR; TCRdb stores in-frame clones only, minus some. Here the sample table reports tens of thousands of clones. Trimming at V came to 8 bases and at J to 4 bases, leaving 14 bases not matched to a gene. The CDR3 totals 15 residues. CDR1 is MGHDK and CDR2 is SYGVNS in the germline V gene. Regarding this clone: What it binds is not known.

Findings and limits, study-wide: A prior analysis recorded that most TCR beta V segments were productive about 87% or about 30% of the time. A later analysis found that most CMV-associated TCR beta chains appeared HLA-restricted. Judged likely to be a sequencing artifact was a cluster of highly shared sequence variants. Common viral pathogens seemed, in a later analysis, to connect with several of the most significant clusters.

The receptor was derived from a woman aged 18-29 years in good health and CMV-seronegative. Sequenced sample: PBMCs. The chain uses TRBV25-1 and TRBJ2-7, with 7 bases lining up with TRBD1. CDR3 DNA: TGTGCCAGCCACGACGACAGGGCCGGGCCGTACGAGCAGTACTTC. As protein: CASHDDRAGPYEQYF.